The 29 T cell receptor beta chains below come from one sample, sequenced in a study of T cells expressing NK-cell markers. One entry per CDR3 protein, without DNA, is what TCRdb gives after re-calling the 5' RACE reads. The listing contains 550,000 or so distinct CDR3 sequences. The material sequenced was blood T cells: a sorted CD56 or NKG2C T cell subset, CD4+ or CD8+ T cells, or bulk PBMC T cells (not recorded which). The receptors were sampled from a man aged 18 to 29 in good health.

This chain's CDR3 is CATRVSGQGPNEQFF. The chain joins TRBV28 to TRBJ2-1; TCRdb lists TRBD1, though no DNA is available to test this call. The CDR3 length is 15 residues. The germline CDR1 and CDR2 sequences are MDHEN and SYDVKM.

This chain joins TRBV20-1 and TRBJ1-2; the TCRdb D gene call, TRBD1, has no DNA to confirm it. Per the germline V gene, CDR1 is DFQATT and CDR2 is SNEGSKA (reference sequence). There are 14 residues in the CDR3. The CDR3 spells CSARVGPTNYGYTF.

The chain recombines TRBV20-1 with TRBJ2-1; TCRdb lists TRBD2, though no DNA is available to test this call. The germline CDR1 and CDR2 sequences are DFQATT and SNEGSKA (reference sequence). This CDR3 region has 14 residues. The CDR3 reads CSARSGLRYNEQFF.

The V gene is TRBV6-5, the J gene TRBJ2-1; TCRdb picks TRBD1, but there is no DNA to check that call. Germline V lookup: CDR1 MNHEY, CDR2 SVGAGI. The CDR3 loop spans 15 amino acids. The CDR3 sequence is CASSYMGQGGNEQFF.

The chain joins TRBV20-1 to TRBJ1-4. CDR3 length: 15 amino acids. Germline CDR1 reads DFQATT; CDR2 reads SNEGSKA (reference sequence). The CDR3 loop is CSARDSGDPRVKLFF.

This chain uses TRBV7-2 with TRBJ2-7. Germline CDR1 SGHTA, CDR2 FQGNSA. The CDR3 length is 17 residues. The CDR3 loop reads CASSLPLRTRRNYEQYF.

CDR3 in amino acids: CASSLAFVSGRTDTQYF. The chain recombines TRBV7-2 with TRBJ2-3; TCRdb proposes TRBD2, but this gene call is untestable without DNA. This CDR3 is 17 amino acids long. Germline CDR1 SGHTA, CDR2 FQGNSA.

The chain employs TRBV6-5 and TRBJ2-3; as DNA is missing, the TRBD2 call by TCRdb cannot be tested. Germline CDR1 reads MNHEY; CDR2 reads SVGAGI. The CDR3 length is 17 residues. This chain's CDR3 is CASSYQPGTSGPGTQYF.

The chain carries TRBV6-5 and TRBJ2-6; the D call of TRBD2 rests on TCRdb alone, since no DNA is present to check it. CDR1 is MNHEY and CDR2 is SVGAGI in the germline V gene. The length of the CDR3 is 19 residues. The CDR3 reads CASSYLISGALSGANVLTF.

The rearrangement links TRBV5-1 to TRBJ2-1. The CDR3 is 16 amino acids. From germline, CDR1 is SGHRS and CDR2 YFSETQ. CDR3 sequence reads: CASSFLTDARGNEQFF.

This chain uses TRBV6-4 with TRBJ2-3; the D gene TCRdb calls, TRBD1, cannot be checked with no DNA. Germline assignment: CDR1 MRHNA and CDR2 SNTAGT. The length of the CDR3 is 11 residues. CDR3: CASPGQISRYF.

The V and J genes are TRBV7-8 and TRBJ1-2; TCRdb reports TRBD1, a call that lacks DNA to check it against. The CDR3 has 17 residues. From germline, CDR1 is SGHVS and CDR2 FQNEAQ. This CDR3 is CASSPRQGAGRGYGYTF.

This chain uses TRBV11-2 with TRBJ2-5. Per the germline V gene, CDR1 is SGHAT and CDR2 is FQNNGV. This CDR3 is built from 12 residues. The CDR3 loop is CASTFQQETQYF.

The CDR3 loop is CSGGGDYGYTF. The genes are TRBV29-1 and TRBJ1-2. Germline values: CDR1 SQVTM, CDR2 ANQGSEA. The CDR3 totals 11 residues.

The chain has TRBV7-6 and TRBJ2-1. Per germline, CDR1 SGHVS and CDR2 FNYEAQ. There are 13 residues in the CDR3. The CDR3: CASSLGLWNEQFF.

The chain couples TRBV6-5 to TRBJ2-7; lacking DNA, the TRBD2 call made by TCRdb goes unchecked. The CDR3 has 16 amino acids. Per germline, CDR1 MNHEY and CDR2 SVGAGI. The CDR3 spells CASSYAERGSSYEQYF.

The V and J genes are TRBV15 and TRBJ2-3; as DNA is missing, the TRBD1 call by TCRdb cannot be tested. CDR3 length: 20 residues. Germline CDR1 reads LNHNV; CDR2 reads YYDKDF (reference sequence). CDR3 residues: CATSRSRTGGTKGVTDTQYF.

This chain connects TRBV7-2 to TRBJ2-7; the D call from TCRdb, TRBD2, cannot be confirmed without DNA. The CDR3 length is 13 residues. The germline V gene encodes CDR1 SGHTA and CDR2 FQGNSA. This CDR3 is CASSLTPLYEQYF.

This chain links TRBV5-5 with TRBJ1-4; the D call from TCRdb, TRBD1, cannot be confirmed without DNA. This CDR3 spans 16 amino acids. The V gene's germline CDR1 is SGHKS and CDR2 YYEKEE (reference sequence). This chain's CDR3 is CASSFSPGTGGEKLFF.

The genes are TRBV6-1 and TRBJ2-7; lacking DNA, the TRBD1 call made by TCRdb goes unchecked. This CDR3 spans 15 amino acids. Looked up from germline, CDR1 is MNHNS and CDR2 is SASEGT. CDR3 protein: CASSDTGTHTYEQYF.

The chain recombines TRBV5-5 with TRBJ2-3; TCRdb's assignment of TRBD1 cannot be checked, as there is no DNA. The CDR3 consists of 15 residues. The germline CDR1 and CDR2 sequences are SGHKS and YYEKEE (reference sequence). The CDR3: CASSGDREVADTQYF.

The chain combines TRBV28 with TRBJ2-3. This CDR3 has 12 amino acids. Germline V gene sequence: CDR1 MDHEN, CDR2 SYDVKM. CDR3 residues: CASSANTDTQYF.

The chain is built from TRBV11-2 and TRBJ2-1; with no DNA, the TCRdb D assignment of TRBD2 cannot be verified. CDR1 and CDR2 from the germline V gene are SGHAT and FQNNGV. The CDR3 covers 19 residues. CDR3 region: CASSLDYRAGDSSYNEQFF. Together with reference TRBV11-2 and TRBJ2-1, the CDR3 gives the full variable domain: EAGVAQSPRYKIIEKRQSVAFWCNPISGHATLYWYQQILGQGPKLLIQFQNNGVVDDSQLPKDRFSAERLKGVDSTLKIQPAKLEDSAVYLCASSLDYRAGDSSYNEQFFGPGTRLTVL.

The J gene is TRBJ2-3, the V gene TRBV14; the D gene TCRdb calls, TRBD1, cannot be checked with no DNA. Germline-derived CDR1 and CDR2 are SGHDN and FVKESK. The CDR3 sequence is 14 residues long. This CDR3 is CASSQGSRDHTQYF.

The rearrangement joins TRBV27 to TRBJ2-1; the TRBD2 assignment by TCRdb is unverifiable without DNA. The length of the CDR3 is 15 residues. Germline values: CDR1 MNHEY, CDR2 SMNVEV (reference sequence). This CDR3 is CASSLVGGRDTEQFF.

The chain has TRBV5-1 and TRBJ2-4; TCRdb names TRBD1, which stays unverified in the absence of DNA. Germline CDR1 and CDR2: SGHRS and YFSETQ. This CDR3 spans 17 amino acids. CDR3 residues: CASSLAWDSLAKNIQYF.

The chain couples TRBV5-1 to TRBJ2-1; there is no DNA to check the TCRdb D call of TRBD2. Germline values: CDR1 SGHRS, CDR2 YFSETQ. The CDR3 covers 18 residues. The CDR3 reads CASSWPVTSGRGDNEQFF.

The rearrangement uses TRBV3-1 and TRBJ2-3; no DNA is available, so the TRBD2 call from TCRdb remains unchecked. CDR1 and CDR2 from the germline V gene are LGHDT and YNNKEL (reference sequence). This CDR3 is 17 amino acids long. The CDR3 is CASSQTRSVAGTDMQYF.

The chain joins TRBV7-2 to TRBJ2-1; TCRdb returns TRBD2, unconfirmable since there is no DNA. This CDR3 has 16 residues. Germline CDR1 SGHTA, CDR2 FQGNSA. The CDR3 here is CASSPTVASGRNEQFF. Combining the CDR3 with reference TRBV7-2 and TRBJ2-1 gives the whole variable domain GAGVSQSPSNKVTEKGKDVELRCDPISGHTALYWYRQSLGQGLEFLIYFQGNSAPDKSGLPSDRFSAERTGGSVSTLTIQRTQQEDSAVYLCASSPTVASGRNEQFFGPGTRLTVL.